This entry lists 29 T cell receptor beta chains sequenced from one sample in a study of blood T cell repertoires in COVID-19. Sequenced by immunoSEQ multiplex PCR; TCRdb stores in-frame clones only, minus some. The data contain about 76,000 clones, approximately 85% of them singletons. The source material was peripheral blood. Receptors originate from a human donor in a cohort sampled during active COVID-19.

The chain uses TRBV15 and TRBJ1-1; TRBD1 agrees at 8 bases. This CDR3 is built from 15 residues. Germline loops: CDR1 LNHNV, CDR2 YYDKDF (reference sequence). Trimming at V came to 5 bases and at J to 5 bases, leaving 10 bases not matched to a gene. The chain's CDR3 is CATSLSRQGRTEAFF. The CDR3 bases are TGTGCCACCAGCCTCTCGAGACAGGGGAGGACTGAAGCTTTCTTT.

This chain uses TRBV30 with TRBJ2-2, with 12 bases that match TRBD2. In germline, CDR1 is GTSNPN, CDR2 SVGIG (reference sequence). This CDR3 spans 15 amino acids. J was trimmed by 5 bases and V by 6 bases; bases with no gene match: 7. CDR3 nucleotide sequence: TGTGCCTGTCCTAGCGGGGGGGCGGTGACCGGGGAGCTGTTTTTT. The encoded protein is CACPSGGAVTGELFF.

Remarks on this clone: This CDR3 is also generated by other DNA sequences in the sample. The rearrangement uses TRBV27 and TRBJ1-2; 9 bases map to TRBD1. The CDR3 has 14 residues. Unmatched junction bases numbered 3, after V lost 3 bases and J lost 4 bases. Per germline, CDR1 MNHEY and CDR2 SMNVEV (reference sequence). CDR3 sequence (DNA): TGTGCCAGCAGTTTTTCGGGACAGGGCTATGGCTACACCTTC. The encoded protein is CASSFSGQGYGYTF.

V usage is TRBV7-8 and J usage is TRBJ2-7; D is uncertain. CDR1 is SGHVS and CDR2 is FQNEAQ in the germline V gene. V was trimmed by 3 bases and J by 0 bases, leaving 6 bases between them. The CDR3 is 13 amino acids. The CDR3, as DNA: TGTGCCAGCAGCTTCACAAGCTCCTACGAGCAGTACTTC. The encoded protein is CASSFTSSYEQYF.

A single count supports this clone. This chain uses TRBV7-6 with TRBJ1-1; D call uncertain. CDR3 size: 13 residues. CDR1 SGHVS and CDR2 FNYEAQ come from the germline V gene. The V end was cut by 5 bases, the J end by 0 bases, with 7 bases between. The DNA of the CDR3 is TGTGCCAGCAGCGCGGACTTGAACACTGAAGCTTTCTTT. Protein product: CASSADLNTEAFF.

The chain uses TRBV28 and TRBJ2-7, with 10 bases that match TRBD1. Per germline, CDR1 MDHEN and CDR2 SYDVKM. CDR3 length equals 15 residues. With 6 bases clipped from V and 3 bases from J, the junction kept 8 bases outside the gene matches. As DNA, the CDR3 is TGTGCCAGCAGGGGGGGGACAGGGGCGGTCTACGAGCAGTACTTC. Residues: CASRGGTGAVYEQYF.

The chain has TRBV2 and TRBJ2-1; 12 bases are shared with TRBD2. CDR1 is SNHLY and CDR2 is FYNNEI in the germline V gene. Trimming cost V 6 bases and J 4 bases; bases outside gene matches: 4. This CDR3 region has 15 residues. Here the CDR3 reads CASSRGLAGYNEQFF. CDR3 DNA sequence: TGTGCCAGCAGCCGCGGACTAGCGGGGTACAATGAGCAGTTCTTC.

This chain links TRBV7-2 with TRBJ2-7; no firm D call. V was pared by 5 bases and J by 0 bases, with 11 bases between. The germline V gene has CDR1 SGHTA and CDR2 FQGNSA. The CDR3 length is 14 residues. CDR3 DNA: TGTGCCAGCAGCGCCGATAGAACCTCCTACGAGCAGTACTTC. Protein product: CASSADRTSYEQYF.

The chain joins TRBV6-4 to TRBJ2-2; TRBD2 is a possible D gene (5 bases). Trimming removed 6 bases from V and 2 bases from J, with 7 bases in between. The V gene's germline CDR1 is MRHNA and CDR2 SNTAGT. The CDR3 runs to 13 residues. Here the CDR3 DNA reads TGTGCCAGCAGGAGGGAAAACACCGGGGAGCTGTTTTTT. Its translation: CASRRENTGELFF.

The genes are TRBV7-6 and TRBJ1-5; unclear D gene. This CDR3 spans 15 amino acids. Per germline, CDR1 SGHVS and CDR2 FNYEAQ. The V end was cut by 5 bases, the J end by 2 bases, with 13 bases between. CDR3 in DNA: TGTGCCAGCAGCCCCGATCTGGGAGGCAATCAGCCCCAGCATTTT. Its protein is CASSPDLGGNQPQHF.

The V gene is TRBV29-1, the J gene TRBJ2-4; D perhaps matches TRBD2 (6 bases). The CDR3 runs to 15 residues. Deletions cut 5 bases from V and 0 bases from J, with 14 bases between. Germline assignment: CDR1 SQVTM and CDR2 ANQGSEA. CDR3 DNA: TGCAGCGTTACCCCCGGAGGGATAGCCAAAAACATTCAGTACTTC. Its protein is CSVTPGGIAKNIQYF.

In regard to this clone: An end of the junction does not agree with germline; a read error may underlie this. This chain uses TRBV7-7 with TRBJ1-3; no clear D. Germline V gene data show CDR1 as SSHAT and CDR2 as FNYEAQ (reference sequence). This CDR3 comprises 17 residues. DNA for the CDR3: TGTGCTAGCAGCTTAGCCTCGCGGGCCATTGGTGGAAACACCATATATTTT. Protein: CASSLASRAIGGNTIYF.

The rearrangement joins TRBV27 to TRBJ2-2; 12 positions agree with TRBD1. The CDR3 has 19 amino acids. Trimming took 7 bases from V and 1 from J; bases not matched to a gene: 13. Germline assignment: CDR1 MNHEY and CDR2 SMNVEV (reference sequence). The CDR3 sequence is CASTSLGQGAKVNTGELFF. The DNA for the CDR3 is TGTGCCAGCACTTCCTTGGGACAGGGGGCGAAAGTGAACACCGGGGAGCTGTTTTTT.

The rearrangement links TRBV18 to TRBJ1-5; D is perhaps TRBD1 (5 bases). With 2 bases removed from V and 0 bases from J, the gap between germline ends came to 8 bases. The CDR3 is 15 amino acids. Germline-derived CDR1 and CDR2 are KGHSH and LQKENI. Here the CDR3 reads CASSPEDNSNQPQHF. In nucleotides, the CDR3 is TGTGCCAGCTCACCAGAGGACAATAGCAATCAGCCCCAGCATTTT.

The gene calls are TRBV5-6 and TRBJ2-7; tentative D call: TRBD1 (5 bases). The germline gives CDR1 SGHDT, CDR2 YYEEEE. Trimming shortened V by 4 bases and J by 3 bases, and 17 bases separated the two germline ends. This CDR3 contains 15 residues. CDR3 in amino acids: CASSALGAYYYEQYF. The CDR3 coding sequence is TGTGCCAGCAGCGCCTTAGGGGCCTACTACTACGAGCAGTACTTC.

The chain combines TRBV27 with TRBJ1-2; D may be TRBD1 (5 bases). Trimming removed 3 bases at V and 4 bases at J, with 12 bases between. CDR3 length: 14 amino acids. Germline values: CDR1 MNHEY, CDR2 SMNVEV (reference sequence). This CDR3 reads CASSLRGTLYGYTF. In DNA, the CDR3 is TGTGCCAGCAGTTTGCGGGGCACTCTCTATGGCTACACCTTC.

This chain connects TRBV15 to TRBJ2-1; 9 bases are a match to TRBD2. The CDR3 has 15 amino acids. CDR1 is LNHNV and CDR2 is YYDKDF in the germline V gene (reference sequence). The trim removed 0 bases at V and 4 bases at J, leaving 1 base unmatched. The CDR3 loop reads CATSRDSGGYNEQFF. The CDR3 DNA is TGTGCCACCAGCAGAGATAGCGGGGGTTACAATGAGCAGTTCTTC.

This clone occurred a few times. This chain uses TRBV5-1 with TRBJ1-5; maybe TRBD1 (5 bases). Germline CDR1 reads SGHRS; CDR2 reads YFSETQ. Trimming cost V 4 bases and J 9 bases, with 14 bases left between them. The CDR3 is 13 amino acids. The CDR3 region is CASSLGLRTPQHF. As DNA, the CDR3 is TGCGCCAGCAGCCTGGGACTGCGCACGCCCCAGCATTTT.

The chain joins TRBV11-3 to TRBJ2-1; TRBD2 agrees at 8 bases. V lost 3 bases to trimming and J lost 10 bases; unmatched junction nucleotides: 17. The germline V gene encodes CDR1 SGHNT and CDR2 YENEEA. This CDR3 has 17 amino acids. Written as DNA, the CDR3 is TGTGCCAGCAGCTTCGGGTCAGGACGGGGGGGGGCCGGGGAGCAGTTCTTC. Translation: CASSFGSGRGGAGEQFF. The complete variable domain, with remaining parts taken from reference TRBV11-3 and TRBJ2-1, reads EAGVVQSPRYKIIEKKQPVAFWCNPISGHNTLYWYLQNLGQGPELLIRYENEEAVDDSQLPKDRFSAERLKGVDSTLKIQPAELGDSAVYLCASSFGSGRGGAGEQFFGPGTRLTVL.

This chain links TRBV19 with TRBJ1-2, with TRBD1 identical over 7 bases. V was clipped by 5 bases and J by 7 bases; unmatched bases: 4. The CDR3 is 12 residues long. From germline, CDR1 is LNHDA and CDR2 SQIVND (reference sequence). The CDR3 loop is CASSGQVFGYTF. CDR3 coding DNA: TGTGCCAGTAGTGGACAGGTTTTTGGCTACACCTTC.

The chain carries TRBV3-1 (or the pseudogene TRBV3-2) and TRBJ2-7, with 13 bases lining up with TRBD2. The length of the CDR3 is 15 residues. V lost 4 bases, J lost 2 bases, and 2 bases stayed unmatched. Germline CDR1 reads LGHDT; CDR2 reads YNNKEL (reference sequence). The CDR3 sequence is CASSPLAGGPYEQYF. CDR3 sequence (DNA): TGTGCCAGCAGCCCACTAGCGGGGGGGCCCTACGAGCAGTACTTC.

The rearrangement links TRBV5-6 to TRBJ2-5; 8 bases line up with TRBD2. The ends lost 0 bases at V and 4 bases at J; junction bases unmatched: 11. Germline CDR1 is SGHDT and CDR2 is YYEEEE. This CDR3 contains 17 residues. CDR3 in DNA: TGTGCCAGCAGCTTGGCCGACGGGACTAGTGTTGGAGAGACCCAGTACTTC. It specifies CASSLADGTSVGETQYF.

The chain employs TRBV6-5 and TRBJ2-5; maybe TRBD1 (6 bases). The CDR3 contains 12 residues. The germline CDR1 and CDR2 sequences are MNHEY and SVGAGI. V dropped 4 bases and J dropped 7 bases, with 10 bases sitting between them. The CDR3 here is CASSSRGGTQYF. CDR3 DNA sequence: TGTGCCAGCAGTTCCAGGGGTGGGACCCAGTACTTC.

The chain links TRBV7-9 to TRBJ2-1; D ambiguous. Trimming took 5 bases from V and 1 from J, leaving 12 bases between them. CDR1 and CDR2 (germline): SEHNR, FQNEAQ (reference sequence). This CDR3 is built from 15 residues. This CDR3 is CASSAPGPSYNEQFF. For the CDR3, the DNA is TGTGCCAGCAGCGCCCCAGGTCCGTCCTACAATGAGCAGTTCTTC.

V usage is TRBV5-1 and J usage is TRBJ2-5, with 9 bases that match TRBD1. The CDR3 loop spans 16 amino acids. Germline V CDR1 and CDR2: SGHRS, YFSETQ. V shed 4 bases and J 2 bases; nucleotides not matched to a gene: 9. DNA for the CDR3: TGCGCCAGCAGCAGGACAGGGGCGGTAGGACAAGAGACCCAGTACTTC. Residues: CASSRTGAVGQETQYF.

The rearrangement uses TRBV5-8 and TRBJ2-3, with 7 nucleotides matching TRBD1. The CDR3 consists of 14 residues. Germline V CDR1 and CDR2: SGHTS, YDEGEE. Germline trimming cut 3 bases from V and 5 bases from J; bases unmatched to any gene: 6. The CDR3 bases are TGTGCCAGCAGCTCACGGGACAGCGGAGATACGCAGTATTTT. It specifies CASSSRDSGDTQYF. The full variable domain, with the rest looked up from reference TRBV5-8 and TRBJ2-3, is EAGVTQSPTHLIKTRGQQATLRCSPISGHTSVYWYQQALGLGLQFLLWYDEGEERNRGNFPPRFSGRQFPNYSSELNVNALELEDSALYLCASSSRDSGDTQYFGPGTRLTVL.

CDR3 region: CASSTQGLGTGELFF. The CDR3 nucleotides are TGTGCCAGCAGTACGCAGGGGCTTGGCACCGGGGAGCTGTTTTTT. The gene calls are TRBV6-4 and TRBJ2-2; a possible D gene is TRBD1 (6 bases). Germline V gene lookup returns CDR1 MRHNA and CDR2 SNTAGT. With 5 bases removed from V and 4 bases from J, the gap between germline ends came to 14 bases. This CDR3 has 15 amino acids.

This sequence joins TRBV6-6 and TRBJ2-6; D may be TRBD1 (5 bases). The CDR3 runs to 16 residues. Germline V gene data show CDR1 as MNHNY and CDR2 as SVGAGI (reference sequence). Trimming left V 2 bases short and J 1 base short, with 9 bases between. The CDR3 DNA sequence: TGTGCCAGCAGTTACCCCAACAGGTCTGGGGCCAACGTCCTGACTTTC. This gives the protein CASSYPNRSGANVLTF.

The rearrangement joins TRBV7-9 to TRBJ1-4, with TRBD1 as a possible D gene (6 bases). Trimming cost V 2 bases and J 3 bases, with 7 bases left between them. The germline V gene has CDR1 SEHNR and CDR2 FQNEAQ (reference sequence). CDR3 size: 14 residues. The CDR3 spells CASSLQGSNEKLFF. DNA for the CDR3: TGTGCCAGCAGCTTACAGGGGTCTAATGAAAAACTGTTTTTT.